This entry lists 16 T cell receptor beta chains sequenced from one sample in a study of graft-versus-host responses after intestinal transplantation. Using immunoSEQ multiplex PCR, the repertoire was profiled, and TCRdb retains in-frame clones only, with some absent. The repertoire holds 90,000 to 95,000 clones, just under 95% seen once, with less than 0.5% in the top ten. These receptors lack a known antigen. Here the sequenced sample was unstimulated CD8+ T cells sorted from spleen or lymph node cells, taken before intestinal transplant. These receptors all stem from a human donor who received an intestinal transplant.

J is TRBJ2-1 and V is TRBV7-2; 10 bases line up with TRBD2. Germline lookup yields CDR1 SGHTA and CDR2 FQGNSA. There are 15 residues in the CDR3. V trimming: 2 bases; J trimming: 9 bases; junction bases outside the gene matches: 7. The CDR3 nucleotides are TGTGCCAGCAGCTTAACTAGCGGGATATTCATTGAGCAGTTCTTC. Amino acid sequence: CASSLTSGIFIEQFF.

The rearrangement uses TRBV4-1 and TRBJ2-2, with D hard to call. Germline V gene lookup returns CDR1 MGHRA and CDR2 YSYEKL. Trimming shortened V by 6 bases and J by 3 bases, and 8 bases separated the two germline ends. The CDR3 covers 13 residues. CDR3 in amino acids: CASSPTDTGELFF. In nucleotides, the CDR3 is TGCGCCAGCAGTCCCACGGACACCGGGGAGCTGTTTTTT.

This rearrangement joins TRBV7-9 to TRBJ2-5; D may be TRBD1 (6 bases). CDR1 and CDR2 (germline): SEHNR, FQNEAQ (reference sequence). The CDR3 loop spans 15 amino acids. Trimming took 4 bases from V and 2 from J, leaving 14 bases between them. The CDR3 coding sequence is TGTGCCAGCAGCTCCTTCCGGGACACTCAAGAGACCCAGTACTTC. Translated: CASSSFRDTQETQYF.

V usage is TRBV27 and J usage is TRBJ2-1; 7 bases are a match to TRBD2. Germline V lookup: CDR1 MNHEY, CDR2 SMNVEV (reference sequence). The CDR3 consists of 16 residues. The junction had 10 bases not matched to a gene; V was cut back by 3 bases and J by 5 bases. The CDR3 protein is CASSFLVATSNNEQFF. In DNA form, the CDR3 reads TGTGCCAGCAGTTTTCTGGTGGCGACTAGCAACAATGAGCAGTTCTTC.

The chain joins TRBV7-6 to TRBJ2-7; D is unclear. The CDR3 totals 13 residues. V was trimmed by 2 bases and J by 2 bases, leaving 7 bases between them. Germline V gene lookup returns CDR1 SGHVS and CDR2 FNYEAQ. CDR3 loop: CASSLHNAYEQYF. The CDR3 nucleotides read TGTGCCAGCAGCTTACACAACGCCTACGAGCAGTACTTC.

The chain couples TRBV7-9 to TRBJ1-2; D unclear. Germline V gene data show CDR1 as SEHNR and CDR2 as FQNEAQ (reference sequence). V was pared by 1 base and J by 3 bases, with 15 bases between. The CDR3 extends over 16 amino acids. This CDR3 reads CASSLVIGIADYGYTF. The CDR3 nucleotides read TGTGCCAGCAGCTTAGTTATAGGAATCGCGGACTATGGCTACACCTTC.

In this sample, this clone turned up once. The CDR3 loop reads CASSLEPSGGAVDTQYF. For the CDR3, the DNA is TGTGCCAGCAGCTTAGAGCCTAGCGGGGGGGCAGTAGATACGCAGTATTTT. V usage is TRBV7-2 and J usage is TRBJ2-3; TRBD2 matches 12 bases. Germline CDR1 reads SGHTA; CDR2 reads FQGNSA. The ends lost 1 base at V and 5 bases at J; junction bases unmatched: 7. The CDR3 totals 17 residues.

This clone was detected once. This rearrangement joins TRBV7-2 to TRBJ2-7; the match to TRBD2 covers 8 bases. Germline CDR1 and CDR2: SGHTA and FQGNSA. J lost 4 bases, V lost 0 bases, and 8 bases had no gene match. This CDR3 has 16 residues. The CDR3 loop reads CASSLAPAGALYEQYF. As DNA, the CDR3 is TGTGCCAGCAGCTTAGCACCAGCGGGAGCGCTATACGAGCAGTACTTC.

V usage is TRBV14 and J usage is TRBJ2-7; the D is unclear. The CDR3 runs to 14 residues. Germline V lookup: CDR1 SGHDN, CDR2 FVKESK. Trimming cost V 7 bases and J 2 bases, with 15 bases left between them. CDR3 in amino acids: CASTLPGRAYEQYF. The CDR3 DNA sequence: TGTGCCAGCACCCTCCCCGGTCGGGCCTACGAGCAGTACTTC.

The chain uses TRBV19 and TRBJ2-3; no clear D. CDR3 length: 13 residues. The V end was cut by 4 bases, the J end by 2 bases, with 7 bases between. Germline values: CDR1 LNHDA, CDR2 SQIVND (reference sequence). Written as DNA, the CDR3 is TGTGCCAGTAGTAGACTTAACACAGATACGCAGTATTTT. It encodes CASSRLNTDTQYF. The entire variable domain, with the rest obtained from reference TRBV19 and TRBJ2-3, is as follows: DGGITQSPKYLFRKEGQNVTLSCEQNLNHDAMYWYRQDPGQGLRLIYYSQIVNDFQKGDIAEGYSVSREKKESFPLTVTSAQKNPTAFYLCASSRLNTDTQYFGPGTRLTVL.

The count of this clone is one. V is TRBV6-4 and J is TRBJ2-7, with unresolved D. Germline lookup yields CDR1 MRHNA and CDR2 SNTAGT. This CDR3 has 13 residues. Trimming removed 3 bases at V and 2 bases at J, with 8 bases between. This chain's CDR3 is CASSELRTYEQYF. As DNA, the CDR3 is TGTGCCAGCAGTGAGTTGCGAACCTACGAGCAGTACTTC.

This clone was observed a few times. The chain is built from TRBV30 and TRBJ2-7, with D unclear. The germline gives CDR1 GTSNPN, CDR2 SVGIG (reference sequence). With 2 bases removed from V and 3 bases from J, the gap between germline ends came to 8 bases. This CDR3 has 12 amino acids. The CDR3 DNA sequence: TGTGCCTGGAGTACCTCGGGCTACGAGCAGTACTTC. It encodes CAWSTSGYEQYF.

The CDR3 DNA sequence: TGCGCCAGCAGACCCGACAGGGAAGGACTGAGGGAGCAGTACTTC. Its translation: CASRPDREGLREQYF. The chain is built from TRBV4-3 and TRBJ2-7; 7 nucleotides agree with TRBD1. Germline V CDR1 and CDR2: LGHNA, YSLEER. This CDR3 has 15 residues. After removal of 6 bases from V and 7 bases from J, the junction contained 15 bases not matched to a gene.

The chain couples TRBV13 to TRBJ2-5; D is ambiguous. Trimming removed 3 bases at V and 5 bases at J, with 4 bases between. Germline V gene lookup returns CDR1 PRHDT and CDR2 FYEKMQ (reference sequence). CDR3 length equals 11 residues. The CDR3 sequence is CASSFQETQYF. CDR3 bases: TGTGCCAGCAGCTTCCAGGAGACCCAGTACTTC.

Only one count was recorded for this clone. This sequence joins TRBV7-9 and TRBJ2-1, with 10 bases identical to TRBD2. V lost 5 bases and J lost 7; bases outside the gene matches: 11. Germline CDR1 and CDR2: SEHNR and FQNEAQ (reference sequence). This CDR3 comprises 16 residues. CDR3 residues: CASSPLTSGRWNEQFF. The CDR3 region has the DNA TGTGCCAGCAGCCCCCTGACTAGCGGGCGATGGAATGAGCAGTTCTTC.

The rearrangement joins TRBV19 to TRBJ1-1, with D tentatively TRBD1 (6 bases). CDR1 is LNHDA, CDR2 SQIVND, per germline (reference sequence). The V end was cut by 6 bases, the J end by 0 bases, with 17 bases between. The CDR3 contains 16 residues. CDR3 DNA sequence: TGTGCCAGTAGGGAGAACAGGGCTGGAGTGAACACTGAAGCTTTCTTT. This gives the protein CASRENRAGVNTEAFF.